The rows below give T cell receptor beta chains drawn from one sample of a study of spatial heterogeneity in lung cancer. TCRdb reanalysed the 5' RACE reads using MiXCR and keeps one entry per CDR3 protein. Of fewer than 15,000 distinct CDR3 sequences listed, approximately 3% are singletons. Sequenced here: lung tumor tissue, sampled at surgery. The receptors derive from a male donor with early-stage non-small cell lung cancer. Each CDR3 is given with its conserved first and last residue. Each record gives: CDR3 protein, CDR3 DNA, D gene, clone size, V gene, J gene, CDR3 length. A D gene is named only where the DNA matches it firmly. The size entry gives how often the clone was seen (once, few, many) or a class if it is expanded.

CDR3: CASSQELQGNEQFF
DNA: TGTGCCAGCAGCCAAGAGCTCCAAGGCAATGAGCAGTTCTTC
D: .
size: many
V: TRBV3-1
J: TRBJ2-1
length: 14

CDR3: CASSSLVPLEQYF
DNA: TGTGCCAGCAGCTCTCTGGTCCCCCTCGAGCAGTACTTC
D: .
size: many
V: TRBV5-6
J: TRBJ2-7
length: 13

CDR3: CAITQRRDTGELFF
DNA: TGTGCCATCACCCAACGGAGGGACACCGGGGAGCTGTTTTTT
D: .
size: medium-sized
V: TRBV10-3
J: TRBJ2-2
length: 14

CDR3: CASSVPQTGIDTQYF
DNA: TGTGCCAGCAGTGTTCCCCAGACAGGGATAGATACGCAGTATTTT
D: TRBD1
size: many
V: TRBV6-1
J: TRBJ2-3
length: 15

CDR3: CASSLGFNQPQHF
DNA: TGTGCCAGCAGCCTGGGGTTTAATCAGCCCCAGCATTTT
D: .
size: many
V: TRBV5-6
J: TRBJ1-5
length: 13

CDR3: CASKGEGTEAFF
DNA: TGTGCCAGCAAGGGAGAGGGGACTGAAGCTTTCTTT
D: .
size: medium-sized
V: TRBV7-8
J: TRBJ1-1
length: 12

CDR3: CASSWTVNTGELFF
DNA: TGTGCCAGCAGCTGGACAGTAAACACCGGGGAGCTGTTTTTT
D: .
size: medium-sized
V: TRBV7-8
J: TRBJ2-2
length: 14

CDR3: CATSGPNTGELFF
DNA: TGTGCCACCAGTGGGCCAAACACCGGGGAGCTGTTTTTT
D: .
size: many
V: TRBV24-1
J: TRBJ2-2
length: 13

CDR3: CSASQAGGYTF
DNA: TGCAGTGCTAGTCAGGCGGGGGGCTACACCTTC
D: .
size: many
V: TRBV20-1
J: TRBJ1-2
length: 11

CDR3: CASSLLRGGPNGYTF
DNA: TGCGCCAGCAGTCTCCTTCGTGGCGGGCCTAATGGCTACACCTTC
D: .
size: few
V: TRBV23-1
J: TRBJ1-2
length: 15